Given below is one T cell receptor (beta chain) in context. The antigen is not known. A much larger clone lies one base from this, so it may be a read error. MiXCR was run by TCRdb on the reads, yielding one entry per CDR3 protein. This sample has about 260,000 distinct CDR3 sequences, with roughly 13% found just once. The data belong to a study of T cell repertoires in cytomegalovirus infection. Points from the study as a whole: The cumulative frequency of public TCR beta families distinguished individuals who carried CMV together with the relevant HLA.

The CDR3 runs 14 residues. Germline V gives CDR1 MDHEN, CDR2 SYDVKM. The sequenced material came from PBMCs. This clonotype originated in a human donor in good health (CMV status not recorded). Some clones in this sample may be carry-over from other donors' samples. This chain links TRBV28 with TRBJ1-5; D may be TRBD1 (5 bases). The CDR3 loop is CTSSSTGLRQPQHF. As DNA, the CDR3 is TGTACCAGCAGTTCCACAGGTTTGAGACAGCCCCAGCATTTT.